The 21 T cell receptor beta chains below come from one sample, sequenced in a study of cytomegalovirus exposure and HLA in healthy donors (dated 2017 in TCRdb). The protocol used for the library was the immunoSEQ multiplex PCR assay. For the multiplex PCR, a mixture combining 60 forward primers for TCR Vbeta segments and 13 reverse primers for TCR Jbeta segments was used. TCRdb limited this immuneACCESS table to in-frame rearrangements with V and J called. A share of clones is missing; checked studies link under half to unresolved V genes, and the rest is unexplained. Within this sample are about 110,000 clones, with around 80% of them counted one time only. The biggest ten clones account for about an eighth of the sample. Source material: PBMCs. The source is a man under 40 in good health and CMV-seropositive.

CDR3 sequence: CASSQLSLATDTQYF. As DNA, the CDR3 is TGTGCCAGCAGTCAGCTATCCCTAGCGACAGATACGCAGTATTTT. The V call is TRBV6-5, the J call TRBJ2-3, with D maybe TRBD2 (6 bases). This CDR3 spans 15 amino acids. Trimming pared 5 bases from V and 3 bases from J, leaving 15 bases between. Germline values: CDR1 MNHEY, CDR2 SVGAGI.

The chain carries TRBV29-1 and TRBJ2-7, with 10 bases matching TRBD1. Germline lookup yields CDR1 SQVTM and CDR2 ANQGSEA. V was clipped by 5 bases and J by 1 base; unmatched bases: 2. The CDR3 runs to 13 residues. CDR3 sequence: CSVRTGGSYEQYF. In DNA form, the CDR3 reads TGCAGCGTTCGGACAGGGGGGTCCTACGAGCAGTACTTC.

The chain joins TRBV28 to TRBJ1-6; TRBD1 agrees at 10 bases. The V gene end was trimmed by 5 bases and the J gene end by 2 bases; junction bases not matched to a gene: 3. The CDR3 runs to 16 residues. The germline V gene encodes CDR1 MDHEN and CDR2 SYDVKM. CDR3 in DNA: TGTGCCAGCAGTGCGGGACAGGGGACCTATAATTCACCCCTCCACTTT. Translating gives CASSAGQGTYNSPLHF.

The V call is TRBV27, the J call TRBJ2-5; the match to TRBD2 covers 9 bases. V was pared by 3 bases and J by 4 bases, with 15 bases of the junction left unmatched. The V gene's germline CDR1 is MNHEY and CDR2 SMNVEV (reference sequence). The CDR3 is 18 amino acids. CDR3 bases: TGTGCCAGCAGTTTCCGGTGGAGTGCGGGGGGGCCAGGAGAGACCCAGTACTTC. This translates into CASSFRWSAGGPGETQYF.

The chain carries TRBV28 and TRBJ1-5; a possible D gene is TRBD1 (5 bases). V dropped 5 bases and J dropped 1 base, with 18 bases sitting between them. The germline CDR1 and CDR2 sequences are MDHEN and SYDVKM. There are 17 residues in the CDR3. In nucleotides, the CDR3 is TGTGCCAGCAGTCCCGGGGGGGTGGGAAGGAGCAATCAGCCCCAGCATTTT. Protein: CASSPGGVGRSNQPQHF.

Only a few counts were recorded for this clone. The rearrangement links TRBV10-1 to TRBJ2-1; possibly TRBD2 for D (6 bases). V was cut by 10 bases and J by 7 bases, with 14 bases left in between. The CDR3 is made up of 12 amino acids. Germline V CDR1 and CDR2: WNHNN, SYGVQD (reference sequence). The DNA for the CDR3 is TGCGCCACCTCGAGCGGGTTTAATGAGCAGTTCTTC. Protein: CATSSGFNEQFF.

This chain uses TRBV5-1 with TRBJ2-2; D may be TRBD2 (7 bases). Germline V gene sequence: CDR1 SGHRS, CDR2 YFSETQ. Trimming removed 1 base from V and 2 bases from J, with 9 bases in between. The CDR3 has 15 amino acids. The CDR3 coding sequence is TGCGCCAGCAGCTTGTGGGGGGGCAACACCGGGGAGCTGTTTTTT. Protein sequence: CASSLWGGNTGELFF.

The rearrangement links TRBV29-1 to TRBJ2-1, with 7 nucleotides matching TRBD2. Germline loops: CDR1 SQVTM, CDR2 ANQGSEA. V was clipped by 4 bases and J by 6 bases; unmatched bases: 0. The CDR3 spans 11 residues. CDR3 DNA sequence: TGCAGCGTTGGGGGGGGCAATGAGCAGTTCTTC. It translates to CSVGGGNEQFF.

This chain links TRBV5-4 with TRBJ2-3, with 8 bases aligning to TRBD1. The ends lost 4 bases at V and 1 base at J; junction bases unmatched: 5. CDR1 is SGHNT, CDR2 YYREEE, per germline (reference sequence). The CDR3 is made up of 15 amino acids. The CDR3 loop reads CASSAADRGTDTQYF. The CDR3 nucleotides are TGTGCCAGCAGCGCGGCGGACAGGGGCACAGATACGCAGTATTTT.

CDR3 bases: TGTGCCTCGATCCCGAGCGGGGTCCGTGAGCAGTTCTTC. Its protein product is CASIPSGVREQFF. V usage is TRBV7-9 and J usage is TRBJ2-1, with 7 positions matching TRBD2. Trimming at V came to 11 bases and at J to 9 bases, leaving 13 bases not matched to a gene. This CDR3 region has 13 residues. Germline V lookup: CDR1 SEHNR, CDR2 FQNEAQ (reference sequence).

This chain uses TRBV5-1 with TRBJ2-2; D not certain. In germline, CDR1 is SGHRS, CDR2 YFSETQ. V was pared by 4 bases and J by 1 base, with 11 bases between. The CDR3 totals 15 residues. CDR3 nucleotides: TGCGCCAGCAGCCACGACACAGTGAACACCGGGGAGCTGTTTTTT. It yields the protein CASSHDTVNTGELFF.

This chain connects TRBV21-1 to TRBJ2-4; the table's D call TRBD2 went unverified against the DNA. TRBV21-1 is a recognized pseudogene. The CDR3 contains 17 residues. CDR3 bases: TGTGCCAGCAGCAAAACGGGAGGGGGCAGCCCTCAAAACATTCAGTACTTC. This translates into CASSKTGGGSPQNIQYF.

The chain combines TRBV6-5 with TRBJ1-4; D unresolved. From germline, CDR1 is MNHEY and CDR2 SVGAGI. Trimming cost V 4 bases and J 3 bases, with 9 bases left between them. The CDR3 covers 14 residues. The CDR3 DNA reads as TGTGCCAGCAGTTCGGGGTTAGCTAATGAAAAACTGTTTTTT. Its translation is CASSSGLANEKLFF.

The genes are TRBV11-1 and TRBJ1-1; D call uncertain. Germline V gene data show CDR1 as SGHAT and CDR2 as FQDESV (reference sequence). V lost 3 bases and J 1 base, leaving 6 bases between the germline ends. The CDR3 length is 13 residues. The CDR3 sequence: CASSLGRNTEAFF. CDR3 nucleotides: TGTGCCAGCAGCTTGGGCAGGAACACTGAAGCTTTCTTT.

The J gene is TRBJ2-5, the V gene TRBV18; the D is unclear. The J call may be in error: the DNA end matches TRBJ2-7 better. There are 13 residues in the CDR3. Germline V gene sequence: CDR1 KGHSH, CDR2 LQKENI. CDR3: CASSPRDSYEQYF. In nucleotides, the CDR3 is TGTGCCAGCTCACCAAGGGACTCCTACGAGCAGTACTTC.

This chain connects TRBV6-1 to TRBJ2-5, with 8 bases that match TRBD2. Germline loops: CDR1 MNHNS, CDR2 SASEGT. The CDR3 runs 15 residues. Trimming cost V 1 base and J 4 bases; bases outside gene matches: 5. CDR3 residues: CASSEEIGGGETQYF. The CDR3 region has the DNA TGTGCCAGCAGTGAAGAGATCGGGGGGGGAGAGACCCAGTACTTC.

The rearrangement links TRBV10-3 to TRBJ2-5, with D perhaps matching TRBD2 (6 bases). The DNA end favors TRBJ2-7, so the J call may be wrong. The germline gives CDR1 ENHRY, CDR2 SYGVKD. This CDR3 spans 14 amino acids. Here the CDR3 reads CAISAAEGRYEQYF. The CDR3 nucleotides read TGTGCCATCAGCGCCGCGGAGGGGCGTTACGAGCAGTACTTC.

This sequence joins TRBV27 and TRBJ2-2; 12 bases are a match to TRBD2. The CDR3 consists of 18 residues. The V gene's germline CDR1 is MNHEY and CDR2 SMNVEV (reference sequence). J was trimmed by 4 bases and V by 5 bases; bases with no gene match: 11. This chain's CDR3 is CASSRWLAGGPGTGELFF. The CDR3 DNA reads as TGTGCCAGCAGTAGATGGCTAGCGGGGGGGCCGGGCACCGGGGAGCTGTTTTTT.

This chain connects TRBV5-4 to TRBJ2-7; no firm D call. Germline CDR1 and CDR2: SGHNT and YYREEE (reference sequence). V lost 4 bases and J lost 1, with 12 bases in between. The CDR3 consists of 14 residues. CDR3 nucleotides: TGTGCCAGCAGCCCCAGTGCCTTATCCTACGAGCAGTACTTC. Protein: CASSPSALSYEQYF. The full variable domain, rest sourced from reference TRBV5-4 and TRBJ2-7, is ETGVTQSPTHLIKTRGQQVTLRCSSQSGHNTVSWYQQALGQGPQFIFQYYREEENGRGNFPPRFSGLQFPNYSSELNVNALELDDSALYLCASSPSALSYEQYFGPGTRLTVT.

This rearrangement joins TRBV6-5 to TRBJ2-5; 9 positions agree with TRBD2. Per the germline V gene, CDR1 is MNHEY and CDR2 is SVGAGI. The length of the CDR3 is 16 residues. Losses at the gene ends were 0 bases for V and 2 bases for J; bases not matched to a gene: 4. This CDR3 is CASSYSSRGGQETQYF. In nucleotides, the CDR3 is TGTGCCAGCAGTTACTCGTCGCGGGGGGGTCAAGAGACCCAGTACTTC.

This chain uses TRBV11-3 with TRBJ1-2; TRBD1 might be the D (5 bases). Germline V gene lookup returns CDR1 SGHNT and CDR2 YENEEA. The CDR3 extends over 14 amino acids. Trimming pared 5 bases from V and 2 bases from J, leaving 12 bases between. The CDR3 protein is CASSPEDKNYGYTF. In DNA form, the CDR3 reads TGTGCCAGCAGCCCTGAGGACAAAAACTATGGCTACACCTTC.